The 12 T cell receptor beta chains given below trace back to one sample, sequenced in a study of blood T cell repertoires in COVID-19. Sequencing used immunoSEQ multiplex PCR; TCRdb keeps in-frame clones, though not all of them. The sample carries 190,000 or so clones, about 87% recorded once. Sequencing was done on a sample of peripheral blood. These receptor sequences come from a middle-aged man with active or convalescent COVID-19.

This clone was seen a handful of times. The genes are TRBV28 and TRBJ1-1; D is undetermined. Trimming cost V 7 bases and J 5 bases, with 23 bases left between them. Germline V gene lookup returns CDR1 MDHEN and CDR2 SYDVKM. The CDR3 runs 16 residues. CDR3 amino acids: CASTPTRGRVQTEAFF. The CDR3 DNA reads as TGTGCCAGCACCCCCACTAGAGGGAGGGTTCAGACTGAAGCTTTCTTT.

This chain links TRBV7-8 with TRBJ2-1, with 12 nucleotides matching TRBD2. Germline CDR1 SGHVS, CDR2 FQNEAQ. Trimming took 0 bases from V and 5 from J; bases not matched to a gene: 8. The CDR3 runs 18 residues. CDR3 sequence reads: CASSLAGTSGFGDNEQFF. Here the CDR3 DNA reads TGTGCCAGCAGCTTAGCGGGGACTAGCGGGTTTGGAGACAATGAGCAGTTCTTC.

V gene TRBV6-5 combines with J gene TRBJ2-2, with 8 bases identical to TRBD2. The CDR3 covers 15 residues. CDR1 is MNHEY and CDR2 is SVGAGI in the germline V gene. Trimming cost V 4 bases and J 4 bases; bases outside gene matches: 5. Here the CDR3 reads CASSWNGGGTGELFF. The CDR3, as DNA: TGTGCCAGCAGTTGGAACGGGGGGGGCACCGGGGAGCTGTTTTTT.

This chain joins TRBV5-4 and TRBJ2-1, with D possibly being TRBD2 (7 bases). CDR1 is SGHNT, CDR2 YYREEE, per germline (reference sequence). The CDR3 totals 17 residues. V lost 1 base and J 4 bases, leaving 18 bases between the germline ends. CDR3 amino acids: CASSLSRGASLYNEQFF. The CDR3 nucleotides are TGTGCCAGCAGCTTGTCTCGGGGGGCCTCCCTTTACAATGAGCAGTTCTTC.

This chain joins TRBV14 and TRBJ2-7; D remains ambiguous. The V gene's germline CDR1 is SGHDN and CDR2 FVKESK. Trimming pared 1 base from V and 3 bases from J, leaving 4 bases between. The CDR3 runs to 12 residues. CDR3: CASSQVHYEQYF. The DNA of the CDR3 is TGTGCCAGCAGCCAAGTCCACTACGAGCAGTACTTC.

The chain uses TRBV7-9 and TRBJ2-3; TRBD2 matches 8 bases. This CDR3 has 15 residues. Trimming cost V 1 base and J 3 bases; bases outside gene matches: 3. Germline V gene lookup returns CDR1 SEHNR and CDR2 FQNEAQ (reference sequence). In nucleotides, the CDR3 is TGTGCCAGCAGCTTAGAAGGACTAGCTACAGATACGCAGTATTTT. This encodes CASSLEGLATDTQYF.

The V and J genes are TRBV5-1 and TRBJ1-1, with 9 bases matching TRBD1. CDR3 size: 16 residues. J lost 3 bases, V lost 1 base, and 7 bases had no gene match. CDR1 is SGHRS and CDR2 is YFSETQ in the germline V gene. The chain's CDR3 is CASSLSGTGSDTEAFF. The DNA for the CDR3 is TGCGCCAGCAGCTTGAGCGGGACAGGGTCGGACACTGAAGCTTTCTTT.

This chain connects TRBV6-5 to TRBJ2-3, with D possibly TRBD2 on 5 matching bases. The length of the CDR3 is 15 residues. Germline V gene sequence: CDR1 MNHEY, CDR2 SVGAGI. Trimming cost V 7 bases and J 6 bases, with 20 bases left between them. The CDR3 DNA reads TGTGCCAGCAAGGCGGACTCCACTCCCACCGATACGCAGTATTTT. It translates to CASKADSTPTDTQYF.

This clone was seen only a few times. The chain's CDR3 is CSASSPRSNYNEQFF. As DNA, the CDR3 is TGCAGTGCTAGTTCCCCCCGGTCCAACTACAATGAGCAGTTCTTC. This chain joins TRBV20-1 and TRBJ2-1; D remains ambiguous. Germline assignment: CDR1 DFQATT and CDR2 SNEGSKA (reference sequence). CDR3 length: 15 residues. V lost 3 bases, J lost 3 bases, and 15 bases lay in between.

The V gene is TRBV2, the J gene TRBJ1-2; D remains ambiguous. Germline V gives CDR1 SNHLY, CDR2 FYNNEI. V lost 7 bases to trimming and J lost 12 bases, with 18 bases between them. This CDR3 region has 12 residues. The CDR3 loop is CASIYWTTLNTF. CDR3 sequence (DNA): TGTGCCAGCATTTACTGGACTACACTTAACACCTTC.

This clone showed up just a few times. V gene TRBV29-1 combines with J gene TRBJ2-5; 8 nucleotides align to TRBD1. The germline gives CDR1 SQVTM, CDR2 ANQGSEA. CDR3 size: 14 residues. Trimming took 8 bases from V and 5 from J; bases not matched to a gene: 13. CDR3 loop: CSILDPNRGETQYF. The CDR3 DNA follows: TGCAGCATCCTCGACCCTAACAGGGGGGAGACCCAGTACTTC.

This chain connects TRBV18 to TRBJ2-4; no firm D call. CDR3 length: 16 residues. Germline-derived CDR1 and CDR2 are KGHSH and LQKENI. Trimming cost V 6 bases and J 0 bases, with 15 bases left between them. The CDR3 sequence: CASSERHSLAKNIQYF. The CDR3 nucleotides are TGTGCCAGCTCTGAAAGACATTCCCTAGCCAAAAACATTCAGTACTTC.